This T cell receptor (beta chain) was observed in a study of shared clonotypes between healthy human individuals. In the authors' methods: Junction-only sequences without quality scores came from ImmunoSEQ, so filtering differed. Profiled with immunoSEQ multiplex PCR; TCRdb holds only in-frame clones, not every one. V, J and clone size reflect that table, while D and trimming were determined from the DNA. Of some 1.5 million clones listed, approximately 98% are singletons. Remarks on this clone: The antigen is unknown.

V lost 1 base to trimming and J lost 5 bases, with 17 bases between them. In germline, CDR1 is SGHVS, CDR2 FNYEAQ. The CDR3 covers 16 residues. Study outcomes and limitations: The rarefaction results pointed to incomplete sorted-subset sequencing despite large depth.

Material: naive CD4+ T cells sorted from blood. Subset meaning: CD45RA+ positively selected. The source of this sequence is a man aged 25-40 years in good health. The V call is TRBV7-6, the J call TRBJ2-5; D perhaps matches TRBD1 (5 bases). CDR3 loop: CASSLGVGVVFETQYF. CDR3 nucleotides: TGTGCCAGCAGCTTAGGGGTAGGGGTCGTGTTCGAGACCCAGTACTTC.